This T cell receptor beta chain was captured in a study of cytomegalovirus exposure and HLA in healthy donors. V dropped 4 bases and J dropped 2 bases, with 16 bases sitting between them. CDR1 SGHTS and CDR2 YDEGEE come from the germline V gene. CDR3 length: 16 residues. Of note for this clone: Its antigen is still unknown.

A multiplex PCR was run with 60 Vbeta primers and 13 Jbeta primers. Generated by immunoSEQ multiplex PCR, the TCRdb table keeps only in-frame clones and is missing some. The table includes roughly 190,000 clones, 65% to 90% detected once. Study observations and caveats: It was likely that a cluster of highly shared sequence variants was a sequencing artifact.

V gene TRBV5-8 combines with J gene TRBJ1-5; D might be TRBD1 (6 bases). This sequence originates from a man aged 35-49 years in good health and CMV-seropositive. Sequencing input: PBMCs. CDR3 loop: CASSKYTGHGNQPQHF. CDR3 nucleotide sequence: TGTGCCAGCAGCAAGTATACAGGGCATGGCAATCAGCCCCAGCATTTT.